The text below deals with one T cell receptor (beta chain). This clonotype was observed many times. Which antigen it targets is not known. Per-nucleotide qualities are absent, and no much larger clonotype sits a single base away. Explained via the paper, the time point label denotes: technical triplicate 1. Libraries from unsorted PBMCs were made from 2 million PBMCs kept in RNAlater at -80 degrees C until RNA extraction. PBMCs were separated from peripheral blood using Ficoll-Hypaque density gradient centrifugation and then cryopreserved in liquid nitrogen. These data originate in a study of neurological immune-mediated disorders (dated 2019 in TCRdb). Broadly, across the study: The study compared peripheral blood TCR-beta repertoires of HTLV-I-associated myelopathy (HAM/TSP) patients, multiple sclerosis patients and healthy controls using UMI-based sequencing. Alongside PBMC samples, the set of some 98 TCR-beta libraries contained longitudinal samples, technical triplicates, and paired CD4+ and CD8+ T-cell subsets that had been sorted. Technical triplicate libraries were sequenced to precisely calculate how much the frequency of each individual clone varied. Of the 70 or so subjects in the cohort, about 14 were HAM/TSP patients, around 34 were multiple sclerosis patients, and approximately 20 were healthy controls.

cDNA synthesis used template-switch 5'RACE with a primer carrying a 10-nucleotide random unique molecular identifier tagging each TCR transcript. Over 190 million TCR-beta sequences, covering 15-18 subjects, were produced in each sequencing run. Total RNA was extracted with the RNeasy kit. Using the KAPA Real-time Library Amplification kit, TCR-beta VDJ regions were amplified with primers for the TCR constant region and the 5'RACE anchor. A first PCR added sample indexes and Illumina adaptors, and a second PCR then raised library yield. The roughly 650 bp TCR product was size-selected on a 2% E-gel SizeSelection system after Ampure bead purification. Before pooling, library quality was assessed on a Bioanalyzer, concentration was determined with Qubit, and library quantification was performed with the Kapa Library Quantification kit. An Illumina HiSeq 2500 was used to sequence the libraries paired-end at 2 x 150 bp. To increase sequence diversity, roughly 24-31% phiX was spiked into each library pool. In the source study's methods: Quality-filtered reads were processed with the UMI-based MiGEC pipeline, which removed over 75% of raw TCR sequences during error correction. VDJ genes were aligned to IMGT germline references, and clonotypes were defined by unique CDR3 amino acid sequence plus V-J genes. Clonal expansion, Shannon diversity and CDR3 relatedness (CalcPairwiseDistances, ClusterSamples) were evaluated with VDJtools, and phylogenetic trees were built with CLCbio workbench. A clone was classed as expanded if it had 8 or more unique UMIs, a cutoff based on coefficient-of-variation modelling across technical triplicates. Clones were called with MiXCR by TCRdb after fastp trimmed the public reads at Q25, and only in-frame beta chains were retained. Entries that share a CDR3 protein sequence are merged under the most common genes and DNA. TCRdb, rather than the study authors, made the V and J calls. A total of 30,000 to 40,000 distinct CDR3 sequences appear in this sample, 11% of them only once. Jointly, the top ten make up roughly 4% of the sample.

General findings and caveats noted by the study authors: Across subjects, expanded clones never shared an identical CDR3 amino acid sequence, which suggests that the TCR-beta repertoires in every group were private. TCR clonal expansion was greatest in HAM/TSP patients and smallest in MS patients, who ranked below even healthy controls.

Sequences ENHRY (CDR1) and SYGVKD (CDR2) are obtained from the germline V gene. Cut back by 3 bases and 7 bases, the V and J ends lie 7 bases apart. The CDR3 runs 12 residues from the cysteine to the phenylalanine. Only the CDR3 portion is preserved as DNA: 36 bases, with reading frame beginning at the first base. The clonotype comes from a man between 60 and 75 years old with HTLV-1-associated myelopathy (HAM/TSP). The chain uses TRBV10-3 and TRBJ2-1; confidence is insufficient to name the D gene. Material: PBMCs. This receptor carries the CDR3 CAISDTVNEQFF. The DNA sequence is TGTGCCATCAGTGATACGGTAAATGAGCAGTTCTTC.